Described below is a single T cell receptor beta chain sequence and its context. The specificity of this receptor is unknown. No quality values exist for individual bases; no much larger clone is one base distant. CD8 naive samples consisted of CD45RO-negative cells that were positively selected for CCR7, yielding a CD45RA+CCR7+ population without TemRA cells. The donors were healthy, HIV-negative adults who had no recently reported acute infections or vaccinations. Every donor was a Caucasian adult living in Nashville, Tennessee, USA. Blood was obtained by leukapheresis, after which PBMCs were separated by Ficoll-Histopaque density gradient centrifugation and cryopreserved in liquid nitrogen vapor phase. Purity and quantity of every magnetically sorted T cell population were checked by analytical flow cytometry. Genomic DNA was isolated from each sorted fraction and quantified by UV absorbance on a Nanodrop 2000c.

This sample stems from a study of shared clonotypes between healthy human individuals (dated by TCRdb to about 2020). About the study as a whole: The cohort included a few men and a couple of women between 18 and 49 years of age. For each donor, CD4 naive and CD4 memory were each run on three plates, CD8 naive on two plates, and CD8 memory on one plate. The study deeply sequenced blood TCR repertoires of five healthy adults to estimate repertoire size and the extent of clonotype sharing between individuals. Different laboratories and diverse techniques were used to prepare libraries and sequence TCR repertoires, to increase sequencing depth and limit assay-specific biases. Leukapheresis yielded between about 0.85 and 9 billion PBMCs per donor.

Broad study findings and their caveats: When a handful of donors were compared, the shared fraction of clonotypes was roughly 4.8% for naive CD4, around 4% for naive CD8, more than 2% for memory CD4, and around 0.4% for memory CD8. Clonotypes shared by all four sorted-subset donors showed higher generation probabilities than non-shared clonotypes. Only blood was sampled, and tissue TCR repertoires likely differ from those in blood. The genetic and exposure-history diversity represented was limited by the small number of donors. Rarefaction of sorted-subset datasets indicated incomplete sequencing despite the large sequencing depth. Pairwise subsampling indicated that sequencing depth was expected to affect the degree of clonotype sharing among donors. Larger estimated clonotype richness was generally found for naive subsets than for memory subsets.

Using the deep immunoSEQ assay, multiplex PCR amplified TCR CDR3 regions from genomic DNA. Genomic DNA extracted from each cell subset was distributed evenly over all wells of several immunoSEQ 96-well plates, and each plate served as one replicate. For sorted subsets, approximately 0.2 ug of genomic DNA, equivalent to 25,000 to 30,000 T cell genomes, went into each replicate PCR. The purified libraries were quantified using a Qubit 3.0 fluorometer, sized with a Bioanalyzer 2100, and then quantified again using the KAPA Library Quantification kit. Every immunoSEQ 96-well plate was sequenced on a separate single-read 150-cycle Illumina NextSeq 550 flow cell. The study's own analysis went as follows. Because only junctional sequences without quality scores were contained in the immunoSEQ output, filtering matching that applied to full-length reads could not be performed. Sequences were annotated with PyIR, a Python wrapper for IgBLAST v1.9, using IMGT germline references to assign V/J genes and CDR3. Reads were removed for weak V/J assignments (E-value above 1e-6), missing CDR3, stop codons, out-of-frame junctions, or ambiguous translated residues. V3J clonotypes were defined as sequences sharing the same inferred V gene, J gene, and CDR3 amino acid sequence. Percentage overlap between repertoires was calculated by dividing the number of shared unique clonotypes by the size of the smaller repertoire. RTK rarefaction, the Chao1 estimator, and Recon v2.1 estimates of unobserved clonotypes were used to assess repertoire richness. For all TCRbeta clonotypes obtained by the gDNA method from a few donors, generation probabilities were computed with OLGA. As stored in TCRdb, this immuneACCESS dataset retains in-frame rearrangements with V and J assigned. A fraction of the clones does not appear; measured against another copy, unresolved V genes explain less than half of the discrepancy, and the remainder lacks a known reason. That table furnishes V, J and clone size, whereas the DNA furnished D and trimming. The sample includes roughly 2.1 million clones, with about 92% observed a single time. The ten most abundant clones make up about 1.8% of the sample.

Sequencing was done on a sample of naive CD8+ T cells from PBMCs. Read against the paper, the sample's cell subset or site label means: CD45RA+CCR7+. The origin of this receptor is a man in his late teens or twenties in good health. Some clones in this sample may be carry-over from other donors' samples.

At the DNA level, the sequence is TGCGCCAGCAGCGCAGACCCGACCAGCTCCTACGAGCAGTACTTC. It specifies CASSADPTSSYEQYF. Here the chain combines TRBV5-1 and TRBJ2-7; no D segment can be confidently identified. At the junction V is shortened by 4 bases and J by 0 bases, with 14 bases in between. The germline V gene yields SGHRS for CDR1 and YFSETQ for CDR2. Inclusive of the bounding cysteine and phenylalanine, the CDR3 is 15 residues long. Only CDR3 DNA remains: 45 bases, in frame from the first base.